The present entry profiles one TCR beta chain with its context. Its antigen has not been determined. A single base separates this from a much larger clone, so it may be a read error. This entry is derived from a study of T cells in Graves' hyperthyroidism and ophthalmopathy (dated by TCRdb to about 2019). With regard to the full study: Peripheral blood samples were taken at initial diagnosis, before any treatment was given. To identify TCR V-J signatures that set the groups apart, the researchers used a discovery cohort of 100 patients, made up of 40 to 45 with Graves' ophthalmopathy and some 55 with stable Graves' hyperthyroidism. The paper reports TCR Vbeta CDR3 sequencing of approximately 140 peripheral blood samples: around 45 ophthalmopathy, fewer than 80 hyperthyroidism and around 17 progressor patients. After sampling, hyperthyroidism patients received methimazole starting at 30 mg daily, and ophthalmopathy patients received high-dose intravenous methylprednisolone. In more than 5 Graves' hyperthyroidism patients, the study also compared T-cell repertoires from thyroid tissue with T-cell repertoires from blood. For training and testing, the 100 or so patients in the discovery cohort were randomly divided in a 7:3 ratio. Whether ophthalmopathy could be predicted prospectively was tested in an independent validation cohort made up of under 20 hyperthyroidism patients plus 17 patients who later progressed to ophthalmopathy.

Hyperthyroidism patients were newly diagnosed, had a disease duration of under 2 months, and were aged 18 to 65 years. Any patient with an uncontrolled infection, another autoimmune disease, pregnancy or lactation was excluded. Diagnoses were established on the basis of clinical symptoms, serum thyroxine and TRAb, thyroid ultrasound, and orbital computed tomography. Blood from progressor patients was collected at the time of first diagnosis with hyperthyroidism, before any ophthalmopathy symptoms had appeared. Ficoll-Paque density gradient centrifugation was used to isolate PBMCs from 9.5 to 10 ml of fresh peripheral blood. Patients classed as progressors first received a Graves' hyperthyroidism diagnosis and then went on to develop ophthalmopathy during follow-up. Trizol reagent was used to extract total RNA, and RNA quality was then checked on an Agilent 2100 Bioanalyzer. The CDR3 measures 12 amino acids from cysteine to phenylalanine. The sequence is cut down to CDR3 DNA, 36 bases in frame from base 1. CDR1 SEHNR and CDR2 FQNEAQ are derived from the germline V gene (reference sequence).

Results and caveats for the whole study, not just this receptor: In cross-validation, a model built on a 13 V-J signature told ophthalmopathy apart from stable hyperthyroidism with 85% to 90% sensitivity and roughly 82% specificity, and in testing the same model reached 80%/75%. Blood samples also contained most of the expanded thyroid clonotypes (frequency above 0.001), which suggests that blood repertoires may reflect thyroid immune responses. In validation, the model predicted progression to ophthalmopathy with 55% to 71% sensitivity and 72% to 75% specificity, a median of approximately 6.7 months before onset. No statistical method was used to set the sample size in advance, and investigators knew the group allocation.

TCR beta CDR3 regions were amplified from RNA transcripts. A first-round RT-PCR of the TCR CDR3 used the HTBI primer set with the Qiagen OneStep RT-PCR kit. Libraries were constructed in a second round of multiplex PCR, after which size selection and purification were performed. Libraries were sequenced paired-end with 100 bp reads on an Illumina HiSeq2000. Per the authors' processing: SOAPnuke was used to process the raw data, throwing out any read that contained adapters or uncalled bases, had a mean Phred below 15, or lacked an exact constant-primer or identifier match. COPE v1.2.5 was used to merge high-quality paired reads, and clonotypes were defined as unique nucleotide sequences. MiTCR v1.1 was used to align clonotypes to the IMGT TRBV, TRBD and TRBJ reference segments. Only V-J combinations with frequency above 0.0001, covering roughly 99% of repertoires, were analysed. A TCS score was defined as the ratio of F50 (clonal expansion) to E x V (chaos), with BLOSUM62-based TCRdist applied between CDR3 peptides within each V-J. Welch's t-statistics and random forest reduced several hundred V-J features to 10 to 15, which were used in a naive Bayes classifier (R e1071). TCRdb handled the public reads itself, with Q25 trimming in fastp and clone calling in MiXCR, and kept productive beta chains. CDR3 protein duplicates are merged, each entry listing the most common genes and DNA. TCRdb, rather than the study authors, made the V and J calls. Counted in this sample were more than 300,000 distinct CDR3 sequences; about a sixth of them appeared once. Clones ranked in the top ten supply 34% of the sample.

This clonotype was sampled from a woman in her 30s with Graves' hyperthyroidism that later progressed to Graves' ophthalmopathy. The sample consisted of blood. The sequence is built from TRBV7-9 and TRBJ1-1; no D gene is confidently identified. The CDR3 protein: CVSSGVTTEAFF. The bases read TGTGTCAGCAGCGGTGTAACGACTGAAGCTTTCTTT.